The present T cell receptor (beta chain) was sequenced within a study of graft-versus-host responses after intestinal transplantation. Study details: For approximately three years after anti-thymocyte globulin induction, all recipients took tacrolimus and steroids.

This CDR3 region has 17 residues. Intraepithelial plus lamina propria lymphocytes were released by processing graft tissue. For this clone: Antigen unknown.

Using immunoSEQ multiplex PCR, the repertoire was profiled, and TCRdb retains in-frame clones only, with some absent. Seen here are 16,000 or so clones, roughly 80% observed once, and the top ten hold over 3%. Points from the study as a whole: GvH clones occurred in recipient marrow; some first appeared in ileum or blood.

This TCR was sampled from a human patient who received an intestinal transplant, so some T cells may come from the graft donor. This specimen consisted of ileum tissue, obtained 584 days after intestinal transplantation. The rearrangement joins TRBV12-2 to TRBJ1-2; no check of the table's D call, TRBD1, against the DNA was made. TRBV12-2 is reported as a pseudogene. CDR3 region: CASRLALARGNANGYTF. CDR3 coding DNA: TGTGCAAGTCGCTTAGCGTTAGCCAGGGGGAACGCTAATGGCTACACCTTC.